The T cell receptor (beta chain) under discussion was sequenced for a study of preoperative IRX-2 immunotherapy in early breast cancer. This sample's treatment: preoperative locoregional IRX-2 cytokine immunotherapy. Preoperative locoregional IRX-2 cytokine immunotherapy was tested in the phase Ib source study. TCRdb's table, derived via immunoSEQ multiplex PCR, lists solely in-frame clones and lacks some. This sample has 34,000 or so clones, with roughly four fifths found just once. Worth noting for this clone: Its ends do not fully match the called genes, so a read error is possible. At least one base is unread or ambiguous, so its residue appears as X.

The CDR3 totals 16 residues. CDR1 and CDR2 from the germline V gene are SGHRS and YFSETQ. V and J are TRBV5-1 and TRBJ2-2; 8 positions match TRBD2. The material sequenced was lymph node tissue, taken from a patient treated with IRX-2 immunotherapy. The sequence was collected from a human donor with breast cancer. This chain's CDR3 is CASSTVSGKNTXELFF. The CDR3 DNA is TGCGCCAGCAGCACAGTTAGCGGGAAGAACACCGRGGAGCTGTTTTTT.